Here is one TCR beta chain with its context. The data derive from a study of blood T cell repertoires in COVID-19. Study summary: COVID-19 samples collected from the United States, Italy and Spain covered acute and convalescent phases. Sources were T cells, B-cell-depleted T cells, or PBMCs; the material itself was cDNA or gDNA.

Per the original data handling: Reference gene primer amplification yielded estimated nucleated cell counts. Repertoires were generated with immunoSEQ multiplex PCR, while TCRdb's copy carries only in-frame clones and drops some. V, J and clone size are those of that table, while D and trimming were read from the DNA. Among 300,000 or so clones listed, around 83% were seen once. This CDR3 is built from 12 residues. The V end lost 0 bases, the J end lost 6 bases, and 8 bases lay between the germline ends. Germline CDR1 reads GTSNPN; CDR2 reads SVGIG (reference sequence). Sequencing used peripheral blood. The V call is TRBV30, the J call TRBJ1-1; D uncertain. This clonotype was obtained from a woman between 45 and 65 years old with acute or convalescent COVID-19. CDR3 residues: CAWSVSRSEAFF. DNA for the CDR3: TGTGCCTGGAGTGTTTCGCGGTCTGAAGCTTTCTTT.